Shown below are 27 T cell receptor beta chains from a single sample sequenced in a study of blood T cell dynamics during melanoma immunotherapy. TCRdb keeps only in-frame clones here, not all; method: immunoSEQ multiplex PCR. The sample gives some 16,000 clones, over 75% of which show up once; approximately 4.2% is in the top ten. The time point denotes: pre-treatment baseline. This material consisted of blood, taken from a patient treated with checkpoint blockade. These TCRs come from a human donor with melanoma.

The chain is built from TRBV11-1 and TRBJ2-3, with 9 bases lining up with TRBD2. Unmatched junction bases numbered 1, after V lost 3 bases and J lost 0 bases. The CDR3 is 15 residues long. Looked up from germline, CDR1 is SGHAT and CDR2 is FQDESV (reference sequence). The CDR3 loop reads CASSFSGSSTDTQYF. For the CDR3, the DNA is TGTGCCAGCAGCTTTAGCGGGAGTAGCACAGATACGCAGTATTTT.

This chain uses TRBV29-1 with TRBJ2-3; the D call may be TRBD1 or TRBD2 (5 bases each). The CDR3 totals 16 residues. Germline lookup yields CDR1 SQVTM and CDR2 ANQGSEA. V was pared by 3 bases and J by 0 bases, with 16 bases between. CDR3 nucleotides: TGCAGCGTTGACGAGGGACGGACCCTTAGCACAGATACGCAGTATTTT. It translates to CSVDEGRTLSTDTQYF.

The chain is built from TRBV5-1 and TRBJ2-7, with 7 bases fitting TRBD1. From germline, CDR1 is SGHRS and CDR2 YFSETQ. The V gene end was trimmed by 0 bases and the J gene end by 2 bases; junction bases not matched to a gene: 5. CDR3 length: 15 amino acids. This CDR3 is CASSLEGQPTYEQYF. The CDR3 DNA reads TGCGCCAGCAGCTTGGAGGGACAGCCTACCTACGAGCAGTACTTC.

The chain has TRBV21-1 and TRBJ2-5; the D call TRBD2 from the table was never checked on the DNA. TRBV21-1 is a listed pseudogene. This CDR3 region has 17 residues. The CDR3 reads CASSKMLGLADQETQYF. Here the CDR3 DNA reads TGTGCCAGCAGCAAAATGCTCGGACTAGCGGACCAAGAGACCCAGTACTTC.

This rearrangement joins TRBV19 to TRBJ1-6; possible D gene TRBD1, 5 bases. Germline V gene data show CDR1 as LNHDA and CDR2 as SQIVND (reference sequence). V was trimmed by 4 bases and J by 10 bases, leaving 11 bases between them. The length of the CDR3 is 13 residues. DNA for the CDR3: TGTGCCAGTAGTACCTCACAGGCCTCACCCCTCCACTTT. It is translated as CASSTSQASPLHF.

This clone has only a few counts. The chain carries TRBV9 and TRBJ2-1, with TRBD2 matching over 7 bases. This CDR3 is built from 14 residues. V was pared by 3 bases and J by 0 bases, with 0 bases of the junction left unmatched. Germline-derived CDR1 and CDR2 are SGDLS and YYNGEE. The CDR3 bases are TGTGCCAGCAGCGGCGGGGGCTCCTACAATGAGCAGTTCTTC. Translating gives CASSGGGSYNEQFF.

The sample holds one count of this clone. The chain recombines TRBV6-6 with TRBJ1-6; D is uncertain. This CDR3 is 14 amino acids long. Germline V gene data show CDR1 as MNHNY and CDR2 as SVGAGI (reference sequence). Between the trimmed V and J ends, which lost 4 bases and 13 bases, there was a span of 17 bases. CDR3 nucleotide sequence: TGTGCCAGCAGTTTTGAATGGGTGAACGCTCCCCTCCACTTT. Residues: CASSFEWVNAPLHF.

The CDR3 spells CASGQVGYGYTF. The CDR3 bases are TGTGCCAGCGGACAGGTCGGATATGGCTACACCTTC. The J gene is TRBJ1-2, the V gene TRBV7-2; 7 nucleotides agree with TRBD1. In germline, CDR1 is SGHTA, CDR2 FQGNSA. The V gene end was trimmed by 8 bases and the J gene end by 5 bases; junction bases not matched to a gene: 5. CDR3 length: 12 amino acids.

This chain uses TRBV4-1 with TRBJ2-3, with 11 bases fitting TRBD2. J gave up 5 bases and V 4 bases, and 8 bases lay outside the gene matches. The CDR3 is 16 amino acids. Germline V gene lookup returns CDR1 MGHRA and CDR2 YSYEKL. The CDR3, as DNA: TGCGCCAGCAGCCTGGGACTAGCGGAGGGTGGAGATACGCAGTATTTT. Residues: CASSLGLAEGGDTQYF.

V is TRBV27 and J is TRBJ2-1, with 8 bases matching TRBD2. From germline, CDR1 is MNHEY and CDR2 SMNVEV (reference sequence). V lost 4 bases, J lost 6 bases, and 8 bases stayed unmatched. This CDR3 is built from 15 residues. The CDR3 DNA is TGTGCCAGCAGTTGGACTACGGGGGGGGGCAATGAGCAGTTCTTC. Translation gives CASSWTTGGGNEQFF.

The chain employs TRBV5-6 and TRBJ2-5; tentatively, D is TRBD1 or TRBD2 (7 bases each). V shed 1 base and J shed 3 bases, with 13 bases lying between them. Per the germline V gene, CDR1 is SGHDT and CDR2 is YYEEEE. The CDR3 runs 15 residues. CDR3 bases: TGTGCCAGCAGCTTGACAGGGGCGGGAGAAGAGACCCAGTACTTC. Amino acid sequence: CASSLTGAGEETQYF.

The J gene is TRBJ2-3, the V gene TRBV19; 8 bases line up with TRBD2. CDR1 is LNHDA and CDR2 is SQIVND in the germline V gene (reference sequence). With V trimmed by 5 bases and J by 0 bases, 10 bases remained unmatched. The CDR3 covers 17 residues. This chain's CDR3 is CASSAGGVALSTDTQYF. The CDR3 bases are TGTGCCAGTAGTGCGGGAGGAGTAGCGCTTAGCACAGATACGCAGTATTTT.

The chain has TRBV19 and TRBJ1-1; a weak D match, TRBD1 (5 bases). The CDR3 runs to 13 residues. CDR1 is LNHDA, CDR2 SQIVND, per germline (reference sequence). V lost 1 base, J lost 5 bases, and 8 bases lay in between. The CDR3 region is CASSIGGATEAFF. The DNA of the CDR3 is TGTGCCAGTAGTATAGGCGGGGCGACTGAAGCTTTCTTT.

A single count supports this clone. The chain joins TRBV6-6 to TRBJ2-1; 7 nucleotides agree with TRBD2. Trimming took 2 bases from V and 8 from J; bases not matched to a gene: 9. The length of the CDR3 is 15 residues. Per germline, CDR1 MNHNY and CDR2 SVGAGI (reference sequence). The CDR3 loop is CASSYPAGRHDEQFF. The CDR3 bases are TGTGCCAGCAGTTACCCAGCGGGGCGCCACGATGAGCAGTTCTTC.

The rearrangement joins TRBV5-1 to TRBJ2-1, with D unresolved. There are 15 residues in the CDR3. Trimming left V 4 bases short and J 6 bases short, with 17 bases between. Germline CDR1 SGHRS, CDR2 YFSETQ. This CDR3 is CASSHTSASSNEQFF. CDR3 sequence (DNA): TGCGCCAGCAGCCACACCTCGGCGTCTAGCAATGAGCAGTTCTTC. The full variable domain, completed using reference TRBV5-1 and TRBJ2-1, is KAGVTQTPRYLIKTRGQQVTLSCSPISGHRSVSWYQQTPGQGLQFLFEYFSETQRNKGNFPGRFSGRQFSNSRSEMNVSTLELGDSALYLCASSHTSASSNEQFFGPGTRLTVL.

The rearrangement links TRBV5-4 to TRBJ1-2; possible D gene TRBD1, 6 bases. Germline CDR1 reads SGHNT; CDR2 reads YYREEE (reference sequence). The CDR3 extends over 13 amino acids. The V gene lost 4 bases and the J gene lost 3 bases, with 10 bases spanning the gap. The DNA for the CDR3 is TGTGCCAGCAGCCCGCCAGGGGACTATGGCTACACCTTC. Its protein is CASSPPGDYGYTF.

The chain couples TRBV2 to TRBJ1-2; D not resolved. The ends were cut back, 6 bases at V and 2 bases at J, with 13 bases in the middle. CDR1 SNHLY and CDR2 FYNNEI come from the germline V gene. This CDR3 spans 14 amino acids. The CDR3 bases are TGTGCCAGCAGCGCCAGTCATGGAAACTATGGCTACACCTTC. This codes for CASSASHGNYGYTF.

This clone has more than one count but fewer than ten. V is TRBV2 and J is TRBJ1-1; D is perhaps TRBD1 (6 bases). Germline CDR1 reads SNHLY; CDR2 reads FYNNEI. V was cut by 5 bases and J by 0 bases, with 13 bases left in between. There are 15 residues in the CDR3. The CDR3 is CASSLTGPMNTEAFF. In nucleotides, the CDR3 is TGTGCCAGCAGTTTGACAGGCCCGATGAACACTGAAGCTTTCTTT.

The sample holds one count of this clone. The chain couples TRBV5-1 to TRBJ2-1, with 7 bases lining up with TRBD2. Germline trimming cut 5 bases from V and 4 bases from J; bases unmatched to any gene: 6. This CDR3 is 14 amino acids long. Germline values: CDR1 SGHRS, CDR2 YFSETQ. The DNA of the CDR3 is TGCGCCAGCAGGCCGGCGGGGGAGTACAATGAGCAGTTCTTC. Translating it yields CASRPAGEYNEQFF.

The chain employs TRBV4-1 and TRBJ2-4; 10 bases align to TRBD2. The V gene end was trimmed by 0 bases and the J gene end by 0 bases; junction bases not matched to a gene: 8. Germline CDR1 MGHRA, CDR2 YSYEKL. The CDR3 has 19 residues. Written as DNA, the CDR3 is TGCGCCAGCAGCCAAGAATACCAGCGGGGGGGCCTAGCCAAAAACATTCAGTACTTC. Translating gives CASSQEYQRGGLAKNIQYF.

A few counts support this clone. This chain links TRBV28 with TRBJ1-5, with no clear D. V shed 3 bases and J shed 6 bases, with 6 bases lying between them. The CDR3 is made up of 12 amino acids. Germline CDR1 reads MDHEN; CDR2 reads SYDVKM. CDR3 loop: CASSFSGQPQHF. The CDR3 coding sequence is TGTGCCAGCAGTTTTAGCGGTCAGCCCCAGCATTTT. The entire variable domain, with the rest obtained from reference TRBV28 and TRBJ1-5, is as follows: DVKVTQSSRYLVKRTGEKVFLECVQDMDHENMFWYRQDPGLGLRLIYFSYDVKMKEKGDIPEGYSVSREKKERFSLILESASTNQTSMYLCASSFSGQPQHFGDGTRLSIL.

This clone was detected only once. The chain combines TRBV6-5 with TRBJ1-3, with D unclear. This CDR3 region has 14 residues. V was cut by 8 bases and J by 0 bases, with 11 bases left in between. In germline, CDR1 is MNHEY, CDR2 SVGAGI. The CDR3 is CASVDRSSGNTIYF. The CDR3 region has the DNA TGTGCCAGCGTGGATCGGTCCTCTGGAAACACCATATATTTT.

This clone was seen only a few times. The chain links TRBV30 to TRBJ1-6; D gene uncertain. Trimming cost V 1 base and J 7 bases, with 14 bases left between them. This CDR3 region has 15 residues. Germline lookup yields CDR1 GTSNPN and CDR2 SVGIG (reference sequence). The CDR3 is CAWSAQTSGNSPLHF. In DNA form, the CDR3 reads TGTGCCTGGAGTGCCCAGACCTCCGGAAATTCACCCCTCCACTTT. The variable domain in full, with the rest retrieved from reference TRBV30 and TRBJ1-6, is SQTIHQWPATLVQPVGSPLSLECTVEGTSNPNLYWYRQAAGRGLQLLFYSVGIGQISSEVPQNLSASRPQDRQFILSSKKLLLSDSGFYLCAWSAQTSGNSPLHFGNGTRLTVT.

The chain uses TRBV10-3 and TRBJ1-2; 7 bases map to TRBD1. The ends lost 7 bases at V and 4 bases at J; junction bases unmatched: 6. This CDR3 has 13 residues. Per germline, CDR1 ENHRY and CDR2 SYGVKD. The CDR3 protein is CAITPDRTYGYTF. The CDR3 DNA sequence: TGTGCCATCACTCCGGACAGGACCTATGGCTACACCTTC.

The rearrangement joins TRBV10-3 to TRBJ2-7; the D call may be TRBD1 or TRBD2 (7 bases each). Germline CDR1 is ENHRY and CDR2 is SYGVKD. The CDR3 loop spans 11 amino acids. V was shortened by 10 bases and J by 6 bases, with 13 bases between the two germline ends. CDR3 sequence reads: CANSGGAEQYF. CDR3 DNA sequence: TGTGCCAACTCAGGGGGGGCCGAGCAGTACTTC.

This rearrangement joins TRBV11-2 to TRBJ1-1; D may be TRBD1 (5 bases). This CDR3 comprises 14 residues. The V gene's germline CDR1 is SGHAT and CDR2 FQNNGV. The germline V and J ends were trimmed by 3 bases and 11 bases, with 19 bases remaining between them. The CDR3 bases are TGTGCCAGCAGCTTCCCTGGGACCGCTAGAAGGGCTTTCTTT. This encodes CASSFPGTARRAFF.

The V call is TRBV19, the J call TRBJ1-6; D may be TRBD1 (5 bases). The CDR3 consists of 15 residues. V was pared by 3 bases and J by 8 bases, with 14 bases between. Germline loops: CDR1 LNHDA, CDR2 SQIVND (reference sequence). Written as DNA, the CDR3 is TGTGCCAGTAGTATTTTTGGGGCAGCTGATTCACCCCTCCACTTT. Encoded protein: CASSIFGAADSPLHF.